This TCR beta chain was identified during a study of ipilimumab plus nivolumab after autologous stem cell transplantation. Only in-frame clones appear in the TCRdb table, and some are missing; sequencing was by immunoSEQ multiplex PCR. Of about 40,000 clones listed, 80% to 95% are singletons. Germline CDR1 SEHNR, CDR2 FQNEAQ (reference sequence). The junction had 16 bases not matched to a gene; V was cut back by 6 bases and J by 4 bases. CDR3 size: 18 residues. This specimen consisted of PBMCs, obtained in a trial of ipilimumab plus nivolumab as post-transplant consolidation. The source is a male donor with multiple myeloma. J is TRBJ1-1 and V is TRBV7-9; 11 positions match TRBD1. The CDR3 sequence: CASSWTGGDLRWGTEAFF. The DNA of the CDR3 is TGTGCCAGCAGTTGGACAGGGGGCGACCTCAGGTGGGGCACTGAAGCTTTCTTT.